In its sample, the clone carrying this T cell receptor (beta chain) was seen a few times. Its antigen is not known. The CDR3 covers 15 residues. The germline V gene has CDR1 SGHVS and CDR2 FQNEAQ. V was shortened by 1 base and J by 6 bases, with 15 bases between the two germline ends. The sample is drawn from a study of early T cells in non-severe SARS-CoV-2 infection. As for the study in general: Sequencing targeted bulk RNA from unsorted whole blood, leaving chains unpaired.

Regarding the study as a whole: Database matching using VDJdb favored anti-spike CD8 responses, with private and CD4 specificities left missing.

Researchers tagged individual cDNA molecules with unique molecular identifiers. Each CDR3 protein gets one entry after TCRdb re-called the 5' RACE reads with MiXCR. The sample contains tens of thousands of distinct CDR3 sequences, around 15% of which appear only once. Sequences were obtained from whole blood. V is TRBV7-8 and J is TRBJ1-1; D unresolved. The sequence was obtained from an adult who was a healthcare worker with PCR-confirmed SARS-CoV-2 infection or an uninfected control (not recorded which). The CDR3 loop is CASSLVLATGAEAFF. The CDR3, as DNA: TGTGCCAGCAGCTTAGTGCTAGCCACCGGTGCTGAAGCTTTCTTT.